This T cell receptor beta chain was identified during a study of blood T cells in healthy people across ages. Study-level findings and limits: In the absence of known donor CMV status, changes in expanded clonotypes were possibly confounded.

For the second PCR, which ran for 7 to 11 cycles, a sample-barcoded 5' primer and a J-beta primer mix were used. A 12-random-nucleotide template-switch adaptor tagged each cDNA molecule. TCRdb recomputed calls from the 5' RACE reads with MiXCR, one row per CDR3 protein. The sample contains some 710,000 distinct CDR3 sequences, 22% of which appear only once. CDR1 is MDHEN and CDR2 is SYDVKM in the germline V gene. The V gene end was trimmed by 3 bases and the J gene end by 0 bases; junction bases not matched to a gene: 8. There are 16 residues in the CDR3. Of note for this clonotype: What it binds is unknown.

The sequenced sample was blood. This chain joins TRBV28 and TRBJ2-7; the match to TRBD1 covers 7 bases. This TCR was recovered from a man in his 70s in good health. In DNA, the CDR3 is TGTGCCAGCAGTTTTCCGACAGGGATGAACTCCTACGAGCAGTACTTC. Amino acids: CASSFPTGMNSYEQYF. Variable domain in full (rest from reference TRBV28 and TRBJ2-7): DVKVTQSSRYLVKRTGEKVFLECVQDMDHENMFWYRQDPGLGLRLIYFSYDVKMKEKGDIPEGYSVSREKKERFSLILESASTNQTSMYLCASSFPTGMNSYEQYFGPGTRLTVT.